One and the same sample provided the 32 T cell receptor beta chains below, sequenced in a study of blood T cells in healthy people across ages. Sample-barcoded 5' priming and a J-beta primer mix drove a second PCR of roughly 7 to 11 cycles. TCRdb ran MiXCR on the 5' RACE reads and lists one entry per CDR3 protein. This table has 750,000 to 950,000 distinct CDR3 sequences, roughly 24% appearing once. These records were also assigned to another study, of T cells of mothers and their children.

The sequenced material came from blood. The origin of the receptors is a boy younger than 18 in good health.

This chain connects TRBV30 to TRBJ2-7, with 7 bases lining up with TRBD1. Germline lookup yields CDR1 GTSNPN and CDR2 SVGIG (reference sequence). Trimming cost V 3 bases and J 0 bases; bases outside gene matches: 5. The length of the CDR3 is 14 residues. In nucleotides, the CDR3 is TGTGCCTGGAGGCTACAGGGGCACTCCTACGAGCAGTACTTC. Amino acid sequence: CAWRLQGHSYEQYF.

This clonotype was counted at least ten times. This chain links TRBV6-1 with TRBJ2-6; 9 bases agree with TRBD1. The CDR3 consists of 21 residues. Germline trimming cut 6 bases from V and 1 base from J; bases unmatched to any gene: 19. Germline V gene lookup returns CDR1 MNHNS and CDR2 SASEGT. The CDR3 spells CASRPGQGQHYIESGANVLTF. The CDR3 DNA sequence: TGTGCCAGCAGACCCGGACAGGGGCAACATTACATTGAGTCTGGGGCCAACGTCCTGACTTTC.

This clonotype was detected a few times. This chain joins TRBV6-1 and TRBJ2-1, with D possibly being TRBD1 (6 bases). The end of the DNA is better explained by TRBJ2-7, so the J call may be wrong. Germline CDR1 is MNHNS and CDR2 is SASEGT. The CDR3 has 14 residues. The CDR3 spells CASRNRDNGYEQYF. CDR3 nucleotide sequence: TGTGCCAGCAGAAACCGGGACAACGGCTACGAGCAGTACTTC.

The chain links TRBV5-4 to TRBJ2-7; D might be TRBD1 or TRBD2, each matching 5 bases. Trimming took off 0 bases at V and 7 bases at J, with 17 bases between the two ends. The CDR3 runs to 15 residues. The germline gives CDR1 SGHNT, CDR2 YYREEE (reference sequence). CDR3 sequence: CASSLGDPSLYEQYF. For the CDR3, the DNA is TGTGCCAGCAGCTTGGGGGACCCGTCCCTCTATGAGCAGTACTTC.

The chain employs TRBV5-1 and TRBJ2-7, with D possibly matching TRBD1 (6 bases). The CDR3 is made up of 14 amino acids. Germline CDR1 reads SGHRS; CDR2 reads YFSETQ. The V end was cut by 2 bases, the J end by 3 bases, with 12 bases between. CDR3 bases: TGCGCCAGCAGCTTTGGGACACCCAGCTACGAGCAGTACTTC. This translates into CASSFGTPSYEQYF.

This rearrangement joins TRBV29-1 to TRBJ1-4; D remains ambiguous. The V end lost 1 base, the J end lost 4 bases, and 7 bases lay between the germline ends. The V gene's germline CDR1 is SQVTM and CDR2 ANQGSEA. CDR3 length: 13 amino acids. The chain's CDR3 is CSVEAGRNEKLFF. For the CDR3, the DNA is TGCAGCGTTGAAGCCGGACGTAATGAAAAACTGTTTTTT.

The CDR3 reads CASSKTGHVCSPLHF. In DNA, the CDR3 is TGTGCCAGCAGCAAGACAGGGCACGTGTGTTCACCCCTCCACTTT. This sequence joins TRBV21-1 and TRBJ1-6; the listed D gene, TRBD1, was not tested against the DNA. TRBV21-1 constitutes a pseudogene. This CDR3 is built from 15 residues.

To note about this clonotype: At one of its ends the junction is not consistent with the germline gene, which may arise from a read error. The chain couples TRBV5-5 to TRBJ2-5, with 10 bases that match TRBD1. The germline V gene has CDR1 SGHKS and CDR2 YYEKEE (reference sequence). This CDR3 comprises 15 residues. The CDR3 DNA follows: TGTGCCAGCAGCTCACCGGGACAGGGGTTCTACGAGCAGTGCTTC. It is translated as CASSSPGQGFYEQCF.

This clonotype was seen a single time. The CDR3: CASSLIRGLNQPQHF. The CDR3 region has the DNA TGTGCCAGCAGTTTAATCCGGGGCCTTAATCAGCCCCAGCATTTT. The chain links TRBV12-3 or TRBV12-4 to TRBJ1-5; tentatively, D is TRBD1 (5 bases). V shed 2 bases and J shed 4 bases, with 12 bases lying between them. CDR3 length: 15 amino acids.

V gene TRBV15 combines with J gene TRBJ2-5; 9 bases match TRBD1. Trimming removed 0 bases from V and 5 bases from J; junction bases left unmatched: 10. Germline assignment: CDR1 LNHNV and CDR2 YYDKDF (reference sequence). This CDR3 is 17 amino acids long. The CDR3 sequence is CATSRDPGTGGVETQYF. The CDR3 region has the DNA TGTGCCACCAGCAGAGATCCGGGAACAGGGGGCGTCGAGACCCAGTACTTC. Using reference TRBV15 and TRBJ2-5 for the parts outside the CDR3, the full variable domain is DAMVIQNPRYQVTQFGKPVTLSCSQTLNHNVMYWYQQKSSQAPKLLFHYYDKDFNNEADTPDNFQSRRPNTSFCFLDIRSPGLGDTAMYLCATSRDPGTGGVETQYFGPGTRLLVL.

The chain recombines TRBV12-3 or TRBV12-4 with TRBJ2-3; the D gene is possibly TRBD2 (5 bases). V dropped 7 bases and J dropped 5 bases, with 10 bases sitting between them. CDR3 size: 12 residues. CDR3 amino acids: CASTPGGDTQYF. The CDR3 region has the DNA TGTGCCAGCACCCCAGGAGGAGATACGCAGTATTTT.

This clonotype was picked up many times. The chain carries TRBV11-3 and TRBJ2-1; D is uncertain. The CDR3 is made up of 13 amino acids. Germline V gives CDR1 SGHNT, CDR2 YENEEA. Trimming removed 1 base at V and 0 bases at J, with 1 base between. The CDR3 DNA is TGTGCCAGCAGCTTAGCCTCCTACAATGAGCAGTTCTTC. Amino acid sequence: CASSLASYNEQFF.

This clonotype was detected only a few times. The CDR3 region is CASSRNRDYGYTF. The CDR3 DNA is TGTGCCAGCAGCCGAAACAGAGACTATGGCTACACCTTC. V is TRBV7-3 and J is TRBJ1-2; no firm D call. This CDR3 comprises 13 residues. In germline, CDR1 is SGHTA, CDR2 FQGTGA. Trimming pared 5 bases from V and 3 bases from J, leaving 10 bases between.

This clonotype has a handful of counts. CDR3 sequence reads: CASSLASGNSPLHF. CDR3 sequence (DNA): TGTGCCAGCAGCTTAGCCTCAGGGAACTCACCCCTCCACTTT. V is TRBV7-2 and J is TRBJ1-6; possibly TRBD1 for D (5 bases). The V end lost 0 bases, the J end lost 10 bases, and 10 bases lay between the germline ends. CDR3 length equals 14 residues. Looked up from germline, CDR1 is SGHTA and CDR2 is FQGNSA.

Only one count was recorded for this clonotype. The genes are TRBV4-1 and TRBJ1-1, with 7 positions matching TRBD1. Germline lookup yields CDR1 MGHRA and CDR2 YSYEKL. V shed 2 bases, J shed 5 bases, and the junction held 8 bases outside the gene matches. This CDR3 is 15 amino acids long. Written as DNA, the CDR3 is TGCGCCAGCAGCCAATCACAGGGGAGAGGAACTGAAGCTTTCTTT. It specifies CASSQSQGRGTEAFF.

The chain joins TRBV20-1 to TRBJ2-5; D uncertain. This CDR3 spans 13 amino acids. The ends were cut back, 0 bases at V and 2 bases at J, with 7 bases in the middle. CDR1 and CDR2 from the germline V gene are DFQATT and SNEGSKA (reference sequence). The CDR3 region is CSARDRIQETQYF. The CDR3 DNA follows: TGCAGTGCTAGAGACAGGATTCAAGAGACCCAGTACTTC.

This rearrangement joins TRBV20-1 to TRBJ2-1, with D possibly being TRBD1 or TRBD2 (6 bases each). Germline V gene data show CDR1 as DFQATT and CDR2 as SNEGSKA (reference sequence). Trimming removed 0 bases at V and 2 bases at J, with 11 bases between. The CDR3 extends over 15 amino acids. CDR3 in amino acids: CSARDGGQTYNEQFF. The CDR3 DNA reads TGCAGTGCTAGAGATGGGGGGCAGACCTACAATGAGCAGTTCTTC.

The gene calls are TRBV6-6 and TRBJ1-1; the D is unclear. Per germline, CDR1 MNHNY and CDR2 SVGAGI (reference sequence). The V gene lost 7 bases and the J gene lost 10 bases, with 10 bases spanning the gap. The length of the CDR3 is 10 residues. The CDR3 DNA sequence: TGTGCCAGCACCGCCGAATCAGCTTTCTTT. This gives the protein CASTAESAFF.

The V call is TRBV9, the J call TRBJ2-3; unclear D gene. In germline, CDR1 is SGDLS, CDR2 YYNGEE. The CDR3 length is 16 residues. The V end lost 3 bases, the J end lost 6 bases, and 20 bases lay between the germline ends. Here the CDR3 DNA reads TGTGCCAGCAGCGCCCTATTCAGTACGGACGTCGATACGCAGTATTTT. Translating it yields CASSALFSTDVDTQYF. The variable domain in full, completed from reference TRBV9 and TRBJ2-3, reads DSGVTQTPKHLITATGQRVTLRCSPRSGDLSVYWYQQSLDQGLQFLIQYYNGEERAKGNILERFSAQQFPDLHSELNLSSLELGDSALYFCASSALFSTDVDTQYFGPGTRLTVL.

On this clonotype itself: A clone one base away is much larger, so this may be a read error. The J gene is TRBJ1-4, the V gene TRBV12-3 or TRBV12-4; unclear D gene. The CDR3 totals 13 residues. CDR3 loop: CPSRTGTNEKLFF. CDR3 nucleotides: TGTCCCAGCAGAACGGGGACTAATGAAAAACTGTTTTTT.

This chain joins TRBV6-2 or TRBV6-3 and TRBJ2-7; D might be TRBD2 (5 bases). This CDR3 is built from 14 residues. Trimming left V 7 bases short and J 2 bases short, with 15 bases between. Per the germline V gene, CDR1 is MNHEY and CDR2 is SVGEGT. This CDR3 reads CASKSGGFAYEQYF. The CDR3 DNA sequence: TGTGCCAGCAAAAGCGGCGGATTCGCCTACGAGCAGTACTTC.

This clonotype occurred a few times. The chain uses TRBV7-2 and TRBJ2-1; D call uncertain. Deletions cut 3 bases from V and 4 bases from J, with 10 bases between. Germline assignment: CDR1 SGHTA and CDR2 FQGNSA. The CDR3 is 14 amino acids. The CDR3 DNA reads TGTGCCAGCAGCTTTCTTCAGACATACAATGAGCAGTTCTTC. It is translated as CASSFLQTYNEQFF.

The chain joins TRBV29-1 to TRBJ2-6; D not certain. The CDR3 totals 16 residues. V lost 0 bases and J lost 2, with 11 bases in between. Germline CDR1 reads SQVTM; CDR2 reads ANQGSEA. CDR3 nucleotides: TGCAGCGTTGAAGATCGTGGGCGGACTGGGGCCAACGTCCTGACTTTC. It codes for CSVEDRGRTGANVLTF.

This clonotype was counted many times. The chain combines TRBV7-3 with TRBJ2-2; the D is unclear. The CDR3 runs 11 residues. The germline V gene has CDR1 SGHTA and CDR2 FQGTGA. The ends were cut back, 2 bases at V and 6 bases at J, with 1 base in the middle. CDR3 in amino acids: CASSLAGELFF. The CDR3 bases are TGTGCCAGCAGCTTAGCCGGGGAGCTGTTTTTT.

This clonotype came up a few times. This chain joins TRBV20-1 and TRBJ2-5; D is perhaps TRBD1 (6 bases). The CDR3 runs to 13 residues. V was trimmed by 6 bases and J by 5 bases, leaving 16 bases between them. From germline, CDR1 is DFQATT and CDR2 SNEGSKA (reference sequence). This CDR3 reads CSALTGGEETQYF. As DNA, the CDR3 is TGCAGTGCCCTAACTGGGGGCGAGGAGACCCAGTACTTC.

There are a few counts of this clonotype. The chain uses TRBV4-1 and TRBJ1-2; D is uncertain. V was clipped by 3 bases and J by 4 bases, with 9 bases between them. Germline V CDR1 and CDR2: MGHRA, YSYEKL. The CDR3 is 13 residues long. DNA for the CDR3: TGCGCCAGCAGCCAGTCCGGGGTCTATGGCTACACCTTC. It translates to CASSQSGVYGYTF.

The chain employs TRBV20-1 and TRBJ1-2; no clear D gene. In germline, CDR1 is DFQATT, CDR2 SNEGSKA (reference sequence). The CDR3 is made up of 13 amino acids. Trimming removed 0 bases from V and 7 bases from J, with 12 bases in between. The CDR3, as DNA: TGCAGTGCTAGAGATTCCGCCTACGCTGGCTACACCTTC. This codes for CSARDSAYAGYTF.

The chain couples TRBV6-2 or TRBV6-3 to TRBJ2-3; D not resolved. The V gene's germline CDR1 is MNHEY and CDR2 SVGEGT. V was pared by 5 bases and J by 6 bases, with 15 bases between. This CDR3 has 14 amino acids. CDR3 residues: CASSRLAVFDTQYF. CDR3 in DNA: TGTGCCAGCAGTCGGCTTGCGGTTTTTGATACGCAGTATTTT.

This clonotype was observed a few times. The J gene is TRBJ2-5, the V gene TRBV7-8; D might be TRBD1 (6 bases). The V gene's germline CDR1 is SGHVS and CDR2 FQNEAQ. The CDR3 covers 14 residues. Trimming stripped 5 bases from V and 2 bases from J, with 12 bases between. CDR3 coding DNA: TGTGCCAGCAGCGATCAGGGGCGGCAAGAGACCCAGTACTTC. Translated, it gives CASSDQGRQETQYF.

The sample holds many counts of this clonotype. CDR3 region: CASSEQGGTNEKLFF. CDR3 in DNA: TGTGCCAGCAGTGAACAGGGCGGGACTAATGAAAAACTGTTTTTT. V and J are TRBV6-1 and TRBJ1-4; perhaps TRBD1 as D (5 bases). The germline gives CDR1 MNHNS, CDR2 SASEGT. The CDR3 consists of 15 residues. Trimming stripped 2 bases from V and 2 bases from J, with 9 bases between.

This clonotype was picked up many times. The V and J genes are TRBV5-4 and TRBJ2-1; D is unresolved. Trimming left V 1 base short and J 5 bases short, with 10 bases between. From germline, CDR1 is SGHNT and CDR2 YYREEE (reference sequence). The CDR3 consists of 14 residues. Written as DNA, the CDR3 is TGTGCCAGCAGCTTGCCGATCGGAGACAATGAGCAGTTCTTC. Amino acid sequence: CASSLPIGDNEQFF.

The V and J genes are TRBV2 and TRBJ2-5; D possibly corresponds to TRBD2 (6 bases). The J call is in doubt because the DNA end fits TRBJ2-7 better. From germline, CDR1 is SNHLY and CDR2 FYNNEI. This CDR3 contains 13 residues. The CDR3 loop is CASSEDYSYEQYF. DNA for the CDR3: TGTGCCAGCAGTGAGGACTACTCCTACGAGCAGTACTTC.